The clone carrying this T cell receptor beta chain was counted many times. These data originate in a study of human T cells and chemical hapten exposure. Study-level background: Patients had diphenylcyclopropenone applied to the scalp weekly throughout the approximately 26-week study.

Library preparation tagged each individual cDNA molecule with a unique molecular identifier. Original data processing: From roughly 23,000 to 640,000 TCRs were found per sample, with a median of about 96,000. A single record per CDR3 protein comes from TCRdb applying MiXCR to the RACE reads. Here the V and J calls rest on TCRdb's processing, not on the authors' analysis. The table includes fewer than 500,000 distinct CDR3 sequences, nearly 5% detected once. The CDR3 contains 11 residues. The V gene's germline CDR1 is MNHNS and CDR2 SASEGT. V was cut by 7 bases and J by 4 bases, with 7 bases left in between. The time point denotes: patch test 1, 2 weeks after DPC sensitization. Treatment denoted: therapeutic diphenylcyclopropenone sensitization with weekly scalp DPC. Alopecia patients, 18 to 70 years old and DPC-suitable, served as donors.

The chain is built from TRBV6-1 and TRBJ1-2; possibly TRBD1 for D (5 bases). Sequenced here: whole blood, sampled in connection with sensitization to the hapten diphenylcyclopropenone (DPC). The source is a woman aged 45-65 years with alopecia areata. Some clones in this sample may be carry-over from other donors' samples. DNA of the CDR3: TGTGCCAGCACCGACAGCTATGGCTACACCTTC. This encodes CASTDSYGYTF.